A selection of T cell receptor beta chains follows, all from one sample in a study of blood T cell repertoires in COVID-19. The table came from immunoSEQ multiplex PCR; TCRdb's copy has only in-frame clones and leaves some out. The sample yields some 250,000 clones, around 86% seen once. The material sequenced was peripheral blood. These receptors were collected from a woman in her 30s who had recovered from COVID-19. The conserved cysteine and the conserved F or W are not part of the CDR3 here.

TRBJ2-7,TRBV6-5,ASSYSIPKASYEQY
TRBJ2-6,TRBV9,ASSKSSGANVLT
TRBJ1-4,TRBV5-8,ASSLGVRRGEKLF
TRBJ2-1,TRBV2,ASTVGGESSYNEQF
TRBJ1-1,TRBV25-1,ASSDGRVGTEAF
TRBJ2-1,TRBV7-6,ASALYNEQF
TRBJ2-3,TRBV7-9,ASSPWSVIGADTQY
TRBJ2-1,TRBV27,ASSTVWGEDEQF
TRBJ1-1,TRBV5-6,ASSLVPGQMNTEAF
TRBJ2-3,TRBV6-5,ASRRQGGTDTQY
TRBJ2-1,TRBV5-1,ASSFGLQGYNEQF
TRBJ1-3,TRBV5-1,ASSLDTGPFSGNTIY
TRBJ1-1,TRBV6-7,ASSYRRGRDTEAF
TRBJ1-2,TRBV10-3,AITGGNGYT
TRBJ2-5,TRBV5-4,ASSLDREETQY
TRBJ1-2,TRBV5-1,ASSSTGGDFYGYT
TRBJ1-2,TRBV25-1,ASSASTGENGYT
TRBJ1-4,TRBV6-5,ASKGGAPNEKLF
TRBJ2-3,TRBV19,ASSGGLGTDTQY